This entry lists 16 T cell receptor beta chains sequenced from one sample in a study of OX40 agonist ivuxolimab in advanced cancers. Here immunoSEQ multiplex PCR was the method, and the copy in TCRdb shows in-frame clones only, minus some. The top ten hold roughly 7% of the sample, which has 48,000 or so clones, roughly 77% seen once. Sequences were derived from CD4+ or CD8+ T cells sorted from blood, sampled in a trial of the OX40 agonist ivuxolimab. These receptor sequences come from an adult with an advanced solid tumor such as melanoma, head and neck, liver or kidney cancer.

The chain joins TRBV5-4 to TRBJ2-1; TRBD2 might be the D (6 bases). Trimming stripped 3 bases from V and 7 bases from J, with 11 bases between. This CDR3 has 13 amino acids. Germline V gene data show CDR1 as SGHNT and CDR2 as YYREEE (reference sequence). CDR3 DNA sequence: TGTGCCAGCAGCTGGGCCGGGGGTAATGAGCAGTTCTTC. Translated: CASSWAGGNEQFF.

The chain has TRBV2 and TRBJ2-1; 9 positions agree with TRBD2. With V trimmed by 4 bases and J by 1 base, 14 bases remained unmatched. CDR1 is SNHLY and CDR2 is FYNNEI in the germline V gene. The CDR3 is 19 residues long. The CDR3 DNA follows: TGTGCCAGCAGTGGAGGGGCGGGAGGGCCGTCGGGGTCCTACAATGAGCAGTTCTTC. Translation: CASSGGAGGPSGSYNEQFF.

The V gene is TRBV6-6, the J gene TRBJ2-7, with 7 bases aligning to TRBD1. The CDR3 runs 15 residues. With 6 bases clipped from V and 4 bases from J, the junction kept 12 bases outside the gene matches. Germline V gene data show CDR1 as MNHNY and CDR2 as SVGAGI (reference sequence). The CDR3 nucleotides read TGTGCCAGCAGCCGTGATCCGGGACAGCAGTACGAGCAGTACTTC. Protein: CASSRDPGQQYEQYF.

This rearrangement joins TRBV19 to TRBJ1-1; D might be TRBD1 (5 bases). The CDR3 loop spans 14 amino acids. Germline CDR1 reads LNHDA; CDR2 reads SQIVND (reference sequence). Trimming shortened V by 6 bases and J by 0 bases, and 11 bases separated the two germline ends. CDR3 loop: CASRPGLLNTEAFF. The DNA of the CDR3 is TGTGCCAGTAGACCGGGACTCCTGAACACTGAAGCTTTCTTT.

J is TRBJ1-1 and V is TRBV6-6, with 7 bases lining up with TRBD1. CDR3 length: 12 residues. In germline, CDR1 is MNHNY, CDR2 SVGAGI (reference sequence). V was pared by 11 bases and J by 5 bases, with 8 bases of the junction left unmatched. The CDR3 coding sequence is TGTGCCGCCGGAGGGGGCGGGACTGAAGCTTTCTTT. Protein: CAAGGGGTEAFF.

V is TRBV7-6 and J is TRBJ1-5; D is unresolved. Trimming shortened V by 3 bases and J by 3 bases, and 6 bases separated the two germline ends. CDR3 length: 13 residues. From germline, CDR1 is SGHVS and CDR2 FNYEAQ. CDR3 sequence: CASSLSDNQPQHF. CDR3 bases: TGTGCCAGCAGCTTGTCGGACAATCAGCCCCAGCATTTT.

This clone was observed a few times. This rearrangement joins TRBV10-3 to TRBJ1-6; D gene ambiguous. The CDR3 length is 16 residues. V was clipped by 3 bases and J by 0 bases, with 9 bases between them. Germline V gene data show CDR1 as ENHRY and CDR2 as SYGVKD. The CDR3: CAISDTGISYNSPLHF. The CDR3 coding sequence is TGTGCCATCAGTGACACCGGGATCTCCTATAATTCACCCCTCCACTTT.

The DNA for the CDR3 is TGTGCCGGTAAAAGACTAGCGGGGAACACCGGGGAGCTGTTTTTT. This encodes CAGKRLAGNTGELFF. The chain carries TRBV30 and TRBJ2-2, with 10 bases identical to TRBD2. CDR1 GTSNPN and CDR2 SVGIG come from the germline V gene (reference sequence). Losses at the gene ends were 8 bases for V and 1 base for J; bases not matched to a gene: 7. CDR3 length: 15 residues.

This clone has just one count. This chain uses TRBV12-5 with TRBJ2-5; maybe TRBD2 (5 bases). Germline CDR1 and CDR2: LGHNT and FRNRAP. The CDR3 consists of 14 residues. Trimming took 2 bases from V and 6 from J, leaving 13 bases between them. The CDR3 bases are TGTGCTAGTGGTTTGATAGAGGGCTGGCAGACCCAGTACTTC. It encodes CASGLIEGWQTQYF.

The chain is built from TRBV27 and TRBJ2-3; D might be TRBD1 or TRBD2, each matching 5 bases. V lost 2 bases, J lost 4 bases, and 16 bases lay in between. The CDR3 consists of 16 residues. In germline, CDR1 is MNHEY, CDR2 SMNVEV (reference sequence). CDR3 region: CASSLRLLGTADTQYF. The CDR3 DNA reads as TGTGCCAGCAGTTTACGTCTCTTGGGGACGGCAGATACGCAGTATTTT.

V gene TRBV29-1 combines with J gene TRBJ1-3; D possibly corresponds to TRBD1 (5 bases). CDR3 length: 14 amino acids. CDR1 and CDR2 (germline): SQVTM, ANQGSEA. Trimming took 4 bases from V and 1 from J, leaving 11 bases between them. The CDR3 sequence is CSVGAGPSGNTIYF. DNA of the CDR3: TGCAGCGTTGGGGCAGGGCCTTCTGGAAACACCATATATTTT. The variable domain in full, with the rest retrieved from reference TRBV29-1 and TRBJ1-3, is SAVISQKPSRDICQRGTSLTIQCQVDSQVTMMFWYRQQPGQSLTLIATANQGSEATYESGFVIDKFPISRPNLTFSTLTVSNMSPEDSSIYLCSVGAGPSGNTIYFGEGSWLTVV.

The chain carries TRBV5-1 and TRBJ1-1; D is possibly TRBD1 (6 bases). The germline V and J ends were trimmed by 3 bases and 11 bases, with 14 bases remaining between them. The CDR3 is 12 residues long. CDR1 SGHRS and CDR2 YFSETQ come from the germline V gene. The CDR3 nucleotides read TGCGCCAGCAGCTCCGAGACAGGACTGGCTTTCTTT. It is translated as CASSSETGLAFF.

The J gene is TRBJ1-1, the V gene TRBV11-2; D gene ambiguous. The V end lost 0 bases, the J end lost 3 bases, and 11 bases lay between the germline ends. The CDR3 is made up of 15 amino acids. Germline lookup yields CDR1 SGHAT and CDR2 FQNNGV. The CDR3 reads CASSLDLEGYTEAFF. The CDR3 bases are TGTGCCAGCAGCTTAGATTTGGAGGGCTACACTGAAGCTTTCTTT.

In this sample, this clone turned up a few times. This chain links TRBV6-6 with TRBJ1-6; no firm D call. Germline-derived CDR1 and CDR2 are MNHNY and SVGAGI (reference sequence). The CDR3 spans 13 residues. Between the trimmed V and J ends, which lost 4 bases and 5 bases, there was a span of 6 bases. CDR3 region: CASSSPDNSPLHF. Written as DNA, the CDR3 is TGTGCCAGCAGTTCCCCAGATAATTCACCCCTCCACTTT.

V is TRBV19 and J is TRBJ2-3; TRBD1 matches at 8 bases. The J segment lost 1 base and the V segment lost 5 bases, leaving 5 bases of the junction unmatched. Germline CDR1 reads LNHDA; CDR2 reads SQIVND (reference sequence). The CDR3 has 15 residues. Written as DNA, the CDR3 is TGTGCCAGTAGTCGTCCGGGACAGGGCACAGATACGCAGTATTTT. It codes for CASSRPGQGTDTQYF.

In DNA form, the CDR3 reads TGTGCCAGCAGCCCAGCGTGGAGTGCGGACAGGGTAGTCCATCAGCCCCAGCATTTT. Translation: CASSPAWSADRVVHQPQHF. The rearrangement joins TRBV7-8 to TRBJ1-5, with 8 bases that match TRBD1. CDR1 is SGHVS, CDR2 FQNEAQ, per germline. The CDR3 is made up of 19 amino acids. Trimming cost V 5 bases and J 5 bases; bases outside gene matches: 20.